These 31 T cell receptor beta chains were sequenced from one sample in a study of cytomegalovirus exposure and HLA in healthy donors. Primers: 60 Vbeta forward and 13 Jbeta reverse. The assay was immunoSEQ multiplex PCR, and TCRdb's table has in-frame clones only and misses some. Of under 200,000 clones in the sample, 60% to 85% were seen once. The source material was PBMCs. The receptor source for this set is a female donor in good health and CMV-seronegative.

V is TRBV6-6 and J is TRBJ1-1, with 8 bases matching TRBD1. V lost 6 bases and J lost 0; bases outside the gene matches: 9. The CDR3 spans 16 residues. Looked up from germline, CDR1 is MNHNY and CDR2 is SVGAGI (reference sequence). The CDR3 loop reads CASSPRTGKMNTEAFF. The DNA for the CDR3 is TGTGCCAGCAGCCCCAGGACAGGGAAAATGAACACTGAAGCTTTCTTT.

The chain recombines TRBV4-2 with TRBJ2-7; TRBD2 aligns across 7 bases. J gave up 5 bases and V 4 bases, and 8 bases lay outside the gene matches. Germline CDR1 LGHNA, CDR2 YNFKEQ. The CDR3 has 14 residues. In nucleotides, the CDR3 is TGTGCCAGCAGCCTCTCCGGGGGGAGCGACGAGCAGTACTTC. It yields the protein CASSLSGGSDEQYF.

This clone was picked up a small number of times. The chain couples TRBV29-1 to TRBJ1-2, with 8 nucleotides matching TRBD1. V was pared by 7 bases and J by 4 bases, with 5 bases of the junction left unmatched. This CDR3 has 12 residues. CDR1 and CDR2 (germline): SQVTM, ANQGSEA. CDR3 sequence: CSAGQGLYGYTF. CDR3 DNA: TGCAGCGCTGGACAGGGTCTCTATGGCTACACCTTC.

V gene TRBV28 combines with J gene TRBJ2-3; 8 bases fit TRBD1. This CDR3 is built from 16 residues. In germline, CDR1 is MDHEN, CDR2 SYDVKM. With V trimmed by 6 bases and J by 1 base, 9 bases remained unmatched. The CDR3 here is CASRLLPGQGTDTQYF. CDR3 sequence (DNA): TGTGCCAGCAGACTACTACCGGGACAGGGCACAGATACGCAGTATTTT.

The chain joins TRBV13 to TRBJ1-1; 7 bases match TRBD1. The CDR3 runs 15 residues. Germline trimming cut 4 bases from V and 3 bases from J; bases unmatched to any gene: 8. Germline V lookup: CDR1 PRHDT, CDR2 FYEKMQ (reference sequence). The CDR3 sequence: CASSWQGGGDTEAFF. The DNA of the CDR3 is TGTGCCAGCAGCTGGCAGGGGGGAGGTGACACTGAAGCTTTCTTT.

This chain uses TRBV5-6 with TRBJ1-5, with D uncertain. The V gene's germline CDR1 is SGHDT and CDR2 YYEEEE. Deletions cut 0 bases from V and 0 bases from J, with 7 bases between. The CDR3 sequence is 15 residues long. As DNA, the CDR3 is TGTGCCAGCAGCTTGGCCGGGGTTAGCAATCAGCCCCAGCATTTT. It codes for CASSLAGVSNQPQHF.

CDR3 residues: CASSLRGGGSPLHF. DNA for the CDR3: TGTGCCAGCAGTCTCAGGGGTGGTGGTTCACCCCTCCACTTT. The chain links TRBV27 to TRBJ1-6, with D possibly matching TRBD1 (6 bases). In germline, CDR1 is MNHEY, CDR2 SMNVEV (reference sequence). Trimming took off 5 bases at V and 9 bases at J, with 14 bases between the two ends. The CDR3 spans 14 residues.

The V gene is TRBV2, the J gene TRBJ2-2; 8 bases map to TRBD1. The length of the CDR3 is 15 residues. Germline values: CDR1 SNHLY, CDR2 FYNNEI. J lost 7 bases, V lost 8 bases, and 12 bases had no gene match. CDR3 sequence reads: CASELDRQGSGELFF. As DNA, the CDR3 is TGTGCCAGCGAGCTTGACCGACAGGGGAGCGGGGAGCTGTTTTTT.

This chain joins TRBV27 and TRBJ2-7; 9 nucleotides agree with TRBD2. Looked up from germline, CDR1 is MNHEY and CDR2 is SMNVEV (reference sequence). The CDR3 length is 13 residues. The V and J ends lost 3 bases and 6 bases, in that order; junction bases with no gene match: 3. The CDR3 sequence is CASSLGLASEQYF. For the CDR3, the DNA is TGTGCCAGCAGTTTGGGACTAGCTTCCGAGCAGTACTTC.

CDR3 DNA: TGTGCCAGCAGCCAGCATGGGACAGATAATTCACCCCTCCACTTT. Translating it yields CASSQHGTDNSPLHF. The chain couples TRBV5-4 to TRBJ1-6; 7 nucleotides line up with TRBD1. V gave up 4 bases and J gave up 5 bases; unmatched junction bases: 6. The length of the CDR3 is 15 residues. Germline V gene lookup returns CDR1 SGHNT and CDR2 YYREEE (reference sequence).

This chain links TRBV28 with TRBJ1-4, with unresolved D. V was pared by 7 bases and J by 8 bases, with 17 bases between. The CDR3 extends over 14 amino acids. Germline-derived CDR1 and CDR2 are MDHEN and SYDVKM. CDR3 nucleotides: TGTGCCAGCACCTCACATGATGAGGGCGAAAAACTGTTTTTT. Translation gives CASTSHDEGEKLFF.

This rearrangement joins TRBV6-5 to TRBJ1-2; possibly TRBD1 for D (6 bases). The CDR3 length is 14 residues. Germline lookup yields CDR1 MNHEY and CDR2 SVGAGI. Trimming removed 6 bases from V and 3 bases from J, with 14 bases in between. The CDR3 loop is CASRPGTQHYGYTF. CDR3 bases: TGTGCCAGCAGACCTGGGACACAGCACTATGGCTACACCTTC.

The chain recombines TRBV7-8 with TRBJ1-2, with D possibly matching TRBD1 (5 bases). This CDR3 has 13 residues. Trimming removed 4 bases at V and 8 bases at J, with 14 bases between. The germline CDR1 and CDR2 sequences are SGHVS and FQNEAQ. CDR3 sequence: CASSSSQGWGYTF. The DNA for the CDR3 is TGTGCCAGCAGCTCGTCCCAGGGATGGGGCTACACCTTC.

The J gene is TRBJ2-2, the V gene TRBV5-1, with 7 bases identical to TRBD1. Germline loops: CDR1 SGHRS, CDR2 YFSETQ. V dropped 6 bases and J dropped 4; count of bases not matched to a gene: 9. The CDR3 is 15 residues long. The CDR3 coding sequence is TGCGCCAGCACGCTACAGGGGCATGGCACCGGGGAGCTGTTTTTT. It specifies CASTLQGHGTGELFF.

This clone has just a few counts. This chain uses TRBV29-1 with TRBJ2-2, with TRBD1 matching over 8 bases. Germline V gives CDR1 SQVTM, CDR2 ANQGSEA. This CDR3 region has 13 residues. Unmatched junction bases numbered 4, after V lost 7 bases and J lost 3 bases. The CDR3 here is CSAETGDTGELFF. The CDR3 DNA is TGCAGCGCCGAGACAGGGGACACCGGGGAGCTGTTTTTT.

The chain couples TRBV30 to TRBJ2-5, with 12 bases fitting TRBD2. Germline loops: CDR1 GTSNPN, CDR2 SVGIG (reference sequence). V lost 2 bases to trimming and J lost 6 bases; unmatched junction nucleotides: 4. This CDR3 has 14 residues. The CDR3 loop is CAWSPTSGRQTQYF. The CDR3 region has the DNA TGTGCCTGGAGTCCGACTAGCGGGAGACAGACCCAGTACTTC.

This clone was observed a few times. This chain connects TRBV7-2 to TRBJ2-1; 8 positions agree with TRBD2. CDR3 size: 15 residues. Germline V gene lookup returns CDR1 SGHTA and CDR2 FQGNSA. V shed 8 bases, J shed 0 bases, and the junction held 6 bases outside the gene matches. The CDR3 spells CASRASGRSYNEQFF. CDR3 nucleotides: TGTGCCAGCCGCGCTAGCGGGCGCTCCTACAATGAGCAGTTCTTC.

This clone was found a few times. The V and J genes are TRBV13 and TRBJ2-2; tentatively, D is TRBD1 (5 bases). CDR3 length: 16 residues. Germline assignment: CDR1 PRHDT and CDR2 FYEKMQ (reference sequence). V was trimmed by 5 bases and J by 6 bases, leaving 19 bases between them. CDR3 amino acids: CASSPGPLGLSGELFF. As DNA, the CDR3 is TGTGCCAGCAGCCCAGGGCCCCTAGGTTTATCCGGGGAGCTGTTTTTT.

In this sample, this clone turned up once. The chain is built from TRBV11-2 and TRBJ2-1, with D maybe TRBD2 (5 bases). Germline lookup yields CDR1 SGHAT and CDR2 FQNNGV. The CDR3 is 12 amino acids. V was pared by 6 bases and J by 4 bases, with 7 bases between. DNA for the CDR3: TGTGCCAGCAGTAGCGATTACAATGAGCAGTTCTTC. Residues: CASSSDYNEQFF. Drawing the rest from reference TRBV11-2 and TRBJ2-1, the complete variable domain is EAGVAQSPRYKIIEKRQSVAFWCNPISGHATLYWYQQILGQGPKLLIQFQNNGVVDDSQLPKDRFSAERLKGVDSTLKIQPAKLEDSAVYLCASSSDYNEQFFGPGTRLTVL.

Written as DNA, the CDR3 is TGTGCCAGCAGCTTTATTGGGACTGGGGAGCAGTTCTTC. Its translation is CASSFIGTGEQFF. The rearrangement joins TRBV5-6 to TRBJ2-1, with D perhaps matching TRBD2 (6 bases). The CDR3 covers 13 residues. Trimming removed 2 bases from V and 10 bases from J, with 13 bases in between. Germline lookup yields CDR1 SGHDT and CDR2 YYEEEE.

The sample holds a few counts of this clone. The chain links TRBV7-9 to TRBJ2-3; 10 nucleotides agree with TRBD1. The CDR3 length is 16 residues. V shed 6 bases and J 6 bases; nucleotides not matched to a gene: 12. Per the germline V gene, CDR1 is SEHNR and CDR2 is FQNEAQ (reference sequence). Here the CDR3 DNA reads TGTGCCAGCAGTTTACAGACAGGGGGCGAGGGGGATACGCAGTATTTT. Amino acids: CASSLQTGGEGDTQYF.

As DNA, the CDR3 is TGCGCCAGCAGGGGGCTCCCCAACAATGAGCAGTTCTTC. Encoded protein: CASRGLPNNEQFF. V is TRBV5-1 and J is TRBJ2-1; tentatively, D is TRBD1 (5 bases). V shed 5 bases and J shed 5 bases, with 11 bases lying between them. CDR3 length equals 13 residues. Per the germline V gene, CDR1 is SGHRS and CDR2 is YFSETQ. Complete variable domain (other parts from reference TRBV5-1 and TRBJ2-1): KAGVTQTPRYLIKTRGQQVTLSCSPISGHRSVSWYQQTPGQGLQFLFEYFSETQRNKGNFPGRFSGRQFSNSRSEMNVSTLELGDSALYLCASRGLPNNEQFFGPGTRLTVL.

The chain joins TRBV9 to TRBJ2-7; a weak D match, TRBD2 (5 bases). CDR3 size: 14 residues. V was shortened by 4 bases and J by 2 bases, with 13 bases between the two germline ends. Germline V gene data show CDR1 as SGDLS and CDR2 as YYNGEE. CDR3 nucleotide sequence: TGTGCCAGCAGCTATGGACTTGCTACCTACGAGCAGTACTTC. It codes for CASSYGLATYEQYF.

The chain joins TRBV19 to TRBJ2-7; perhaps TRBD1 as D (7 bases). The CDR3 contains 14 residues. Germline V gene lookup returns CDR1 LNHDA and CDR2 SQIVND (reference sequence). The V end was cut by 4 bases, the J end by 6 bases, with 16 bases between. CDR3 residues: CASSRLRGESEQYF. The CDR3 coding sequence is TGTGCCAGTAGTAGGCTCAGGGGGGAGTCCGAGCAGTACTTC.

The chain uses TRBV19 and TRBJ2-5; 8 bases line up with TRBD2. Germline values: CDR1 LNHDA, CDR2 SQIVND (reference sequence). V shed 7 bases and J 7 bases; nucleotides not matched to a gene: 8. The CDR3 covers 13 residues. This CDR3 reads CASTGGVRGTQYF. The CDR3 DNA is TGTGCCAGTACCGGGGGGGTCCGGGGGACCCAGTACTTC.

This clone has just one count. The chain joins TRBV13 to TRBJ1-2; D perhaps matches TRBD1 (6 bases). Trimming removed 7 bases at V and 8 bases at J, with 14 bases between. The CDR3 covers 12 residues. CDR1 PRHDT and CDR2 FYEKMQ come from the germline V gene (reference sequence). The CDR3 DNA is TGTGCCAGCACGGAACAGGGTAGGGGCTACACCTTC. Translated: CASTEQGRGYTF. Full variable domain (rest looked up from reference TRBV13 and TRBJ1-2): AAGVIQSPRHLIKEKRETATLKCYPIPRHDTVYWYQQGPGQDPQFLISFYEKMQSDKGSIPDRFSAQQFSDYHSELNMSSLELGDSALYFCASTEQGRGYTFGSGTRLTVV.

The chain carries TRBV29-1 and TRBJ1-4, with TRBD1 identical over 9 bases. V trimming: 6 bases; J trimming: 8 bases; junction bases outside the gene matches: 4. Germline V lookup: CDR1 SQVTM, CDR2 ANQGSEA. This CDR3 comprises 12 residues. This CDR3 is CSVDRGAEKLFF. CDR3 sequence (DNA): TGCAGCGTGGACAGGGGTGCGGAAAAACTGTTTTTT.

This CDR3 is CASSAQGAGQETQYF. DNA for the CDR3: TGTGCCAGCAGTGCACAGGGGGCGGGTCAAGAGACCCAGTACTTC. The chain couples TRBV6-1 to TRBJ2-5; 9 bases agree with TRBD1. The CDR3 is 15 residues long. The V segment lost 4 bases and the J segment 2 bases; nucleotides outside the gene matches: 5. The V gene's germline CDR1 is MNHNS and CDR2 SASEGT.

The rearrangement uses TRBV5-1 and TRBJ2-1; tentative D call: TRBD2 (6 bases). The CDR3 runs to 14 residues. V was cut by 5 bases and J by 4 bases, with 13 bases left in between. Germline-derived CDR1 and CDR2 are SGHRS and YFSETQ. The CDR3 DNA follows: TGCGCCAGCAGGCCTAGCGTAACTTACAATGAGCAGTTCTTC. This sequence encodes CASRPSVTYNEQFF.

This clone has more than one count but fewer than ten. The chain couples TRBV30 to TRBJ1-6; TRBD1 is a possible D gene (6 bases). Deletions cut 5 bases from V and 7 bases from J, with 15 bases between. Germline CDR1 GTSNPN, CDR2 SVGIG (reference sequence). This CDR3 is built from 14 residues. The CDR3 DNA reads TGTGCCTGGGGGCCCACAGGGTCGAATTCACCCCTCCACTTT. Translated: CAWGPTGSNSPLHF.

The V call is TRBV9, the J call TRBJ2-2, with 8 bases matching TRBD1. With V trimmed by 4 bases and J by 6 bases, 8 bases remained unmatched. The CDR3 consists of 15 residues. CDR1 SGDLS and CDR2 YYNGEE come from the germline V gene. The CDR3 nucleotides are TGTGCCAGCAGCCGACGCAGGGGGCCGGCCGGGGAGCTGTTTTTT. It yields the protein CASSRRRGPAGELFF.